This T cell receptor (beta chain) derives from a study of T cells after yellow fever vaccination. Study summary: SMART-Seq v4 Ultra Low Input prepared the low-cell-number fractions.

The CDR3 extends over 12 amino acids. The V and J ends lost 3 bases and 8 bases respectively, with 13 bases between them. In germline, CDR1 is DFQATT, CDR2 SNEGSKA (reference sequence). This clonotype has at least ten counts. Its matching antigen is unknown. They built TCR cDNA with 5'RACE template switching, a step that put in a universal primer site and UMIs. In TCRdb, the 5' RACE reads were re-called with MiXCR into one record per CDR3 protein. In the table there are some 100,000 distinct CDR3 sequences, roughly 7.9% of which are singletons. Whole-study results and caveats: The secondary response was weaker but peaked faster, day 5 versus 15. The appearance of a small share of clonotypes in both CD4 and CD8 compartments was observed.

This chain joins TRBV20-1 and TRBJ1-2; no reliable D call. The sequences come from CD4+ T cells sorted from PBMCs, collected more than 35 days after the first yellow fever vaccination. This TCR was recovered from a man between 18 and 29 years old who received the YFV17D yellow fever vaccine. The CDR3 loop reads CSASPVLRGYTF. CDR3 DNA sequence: TGCAGTGCTAGTCCGGTTCTTCGCGGCTACACCTTC.